These T cell receptor beta chains were read from a single sample in a study of cytomegalovirus exposure and HLA in healthy donors. Produced via immunoSEQ multiplex PCR; TCRdb's table is partial and in-frame only. Among 100,000 to 120,000 clones, around 80% were seen once, and the ten largest hold roughly an eighth. Sequencing was performed on PBMCs. These receptor sequences come from a man aged 30 to 39 in good health and CMV-seropositive. The CDR3 runs from the conserved cysteine through the conserved F or W. Fields, in order: clone size, V gene, D gene, J gene, CDR3 protein, CDR3 DNA. The D gene is left open where the match is weak. Clone size, where shown, is once, few, many, or a class for clones that have expanded.

>-|TRBV27|-|TRBJ2-7
CASSLGQGGYEQYF
TGTGCCAGCAGTTTAGGGCAGGGGGGCTACGAGCAGTACTTC
>-|TRBV18|TRBD1|TRBJ1-3
CASTTGGDGNTIYF
TGTGCCAGCACGACAGGGGGCGACGGAAACACCATATATTTT
>-|TRBV19|-|TRBJ1-2
CASSIDRGRGYGYTF
TGTGCCAGTAGTATAGATCGGGGTCGGGGCTATGGCTACACCTTC
>-|TRBV4-3|TRBD1|TRBJ2-7
CASSQEFGTGTYEQYF
TGCGCCAGCAGCCAAGAATTTGGGACAGGTACCTACGAGCAGTACTTC
>-|TRBV7-2|-|TRBJ2-7
CASSPRQPYEQYF
TGTGCCAGCAGCCCCCGACAGCCCTACGAGCAGTACTTC
>-|TRBV10-3|-|TRBJ1-2
CASVGFQGHGGYTF
TGTGCCTCGGTCGGATTTCAGGGCCATGGCGGCTACACCTTC
>-|TRBV10-3|TRBD1|TRBJ2-2
CAISGQGNTGELFF
TGTGCCATCAGTGGACAGGGGAACACCGGGGAGCTGTTTTTT
>-|TRBV6-5|TRBD2|TRBJ2-7
CASAEGGFYEQYF
TGTGCCAGCGCAGAGGGAGGGTTCTACGAGCAGTACTTC
>-|TRBV7-8|TRBD1|TRBJ1-6
CASSKEPLDRATNSPLHF
TGTGCCAGCAGCAAAGAGCCCTTGGACAGGGCAACCAATTCACCCCTCCACTTT
>-|TRBV4-3|-|TRBJ1-3
CASSLEEQEPLSGNTIYF
TGCGCCAGCAGCCTTGAAGAACAGGAACCCCTCTCTGGAAACACCATATATTTT
>-|TRBV15|-|TRBJ2-1
CATRRVEGRNEQFF
TGTGCCACCAGGCGCGTCGAAGGGAGGAATGAGCAGTTCTTC
>once|TRBV7-6|TRBD1|TRBJ2-7
CASSPGQGIPYEQYF
TGTGCCAGCAGCCCCGGACAGGGGATCCCCTACGAGCAGTACTTC
>few|TRBV14|TRBD1|TRBJ1-2
CASSQDRQGPGYTF
TGTGCCAGCAGCCAAGATCGACAGGGACCTGGCTACACCTTC
>-|TRBV4-1|-|TRBJ1-4
CATQPVGATNEKLFF
TGCGCCACCCAGCCAGTCGGGGCAACTAATGAAAAACTGTTTTTT
>-|TRBV19|TRBD1|TRBJ2-7
CASSLGTGGSYEQYF
TGTGCCAGTAGCCTCGGGACAGGAGGTTCCTACGAGCAGTACTTC
>-|TRBV7-8|TRBD1|TRBJ1-6
CASSRQGDRSSPLHF
TGTGCCAGCAGCAGACAGGGGGACAGGTCTTCACCCCTCCACTTT
>-|TRBV30|TRBD2|TRBJ2-7
CAWSVRRSQGTISYEQYF
TGTGCCTGGAGTGTACGTAGGTCGCAAGGGACTATCTCCTACGAGCAGTACTTC
>many|TRBV5-5|TRBD1|TRBJ1-1
CASSLAGTGNTEAFF
TGTGCCAGCAGCTTAGCCGGGACAGGGAACACTGAAGCTTTCTTT
>-|TRBV2|-|TRBJ2-7
CASSVGQRTYEQYF
TGTGCCAGCAGCGTCGGACAGAGGACTTACGAGCAGTACTTC
>-|TRBV6-6|TRBD1|TRBJ1-2
CASSAATGNYGYTF
TGTGCCAGCAGTGCGGCGACAGGGAACTATGGCTACACCTTC
>-|TRBV19|TRBD2|TRBJ2-3
CASSPTSGGFSVQYF
TGTGCCAGTAGTCCGACTAGCGGGGGTTTTTCCGTGCAGTATTTT
>-|TRBV28|TRBD1|TRBJ1-3
CASSPPGQVLSGNTIYF
TGTGCCAGCAGTCCCCCGGGACAGGTCCTCTCTGGAAACACCATATATTTT
>once|TRBV4-1|TRBD1|TRBJ1-3
CASSPRAGGNSGNTIYF
TGCGCCAGCAGCCCACGGGCAGGGGGCAACTCTGGAAACACCATATATTTT
>-|TRBV30|-|TRBJ2-1
CAWKKGLSRGNEQFF
TGTGCCTGGAAGAAGGGACTCTCAAGAGGCAATGAGCAGTTCTTC
>-|TRBV9|-|TRBJ1-2
CASSSHVGRYGYTF
TGTGCCAGCAGCTCGCACGTGGGGCGCTATGGCTACACCTTC
>-|TRBV7-9|TRBD1|TRBJ2-1
CASSSRDRVYNEQFF
TGTGCCAGCAGCTCCCGGGACAGGGTCTACAATGAGCAGTTCTTC
>-|TRBV2|TRBD2|TRBJ2-1
CASSGLAGPNEQFF
TGTGCCAGCAGTGGACTAGCGGGGCCCAATGAGCAGTTCTTC
>-|TRBV9|-|TRBJ1-6
CASSPGDGFSYNSPLHF
TGTGCCAGCAGCCCAGGGGATGGTTTCTCCTATAATTCACCCCTCCACTTT
>-|TRBV7-3|TRBD1|TRBJ2-2
CASRDPGQGYTGELFF
TGTGCCAGCAGGGATCCGGGACAGGGGTACACCGGGGAGCTGTTTTTT
>once|TRBV14|-|TRBJ1-2
CASSQAGQFYGYTF
TGTGCCAGCAGCCAAGCCGGACAGTTCTATGGCTACACCTTC
>few|TRBV7-9|-|TRBJ1-1
CASSPGGGEAFF
TGTGCCAGCAGCCCTGGGGGCGGTGAAGCTTTCTTT
>-|TRBV28|-|TRBJ1-1
CASSQTSAGAFF
TGTGCCAGCAGCCAAACTAGCGCTGGGGCTTTCTTT
>-|TRBV27|-|TRBJ2-1
CASSRGSPHNEQFF
TGTGCCAGCAGTAGGGGGAGCCCCCACAATGAGCAGTTCTTC
>few|TRBV7-9|TRBD2|TRBJ2-1
CASSLSLAGGEQFF
TGTGCCAGCAGCTTATCGCTAGCGGGGGGTGAGCAGTTCTTC
>-|TRBV6-5|-|TRBJ2-7
CASSYRARTQGEQYF
TGTGCCAGCAGTTACAGAGCCAGGACCCAGGGGGAGCAGTACTTC
>-|TRBV6-4|TRBD1|TRBJ1-1
CASSPGTGGSAEAFF
TGTGCCAGCAGTCCCGGGACAGGGGGGTCTGCTGAAGCTTTCTTT
>-|TRBV19|TRBD1|TRBJ1-5
CASRGTEGQPQHF
TGTGCCAGTAGAGGGACAGAGGGACAGCCCCAGCATTTT
>-|TRBV19|-|TRBJ2-1
CASSHEAASSYNEQFF
TGTGCCAGTAGCCATGAGGCGGCGAGCTCCTACAATGAGCAGTTCTTC
>-|TRBV9|-|TRBJ1-1
CASSVEGGTEAFF
TGTGCCAGCAGCGTAGAAGGGGGCACTGAAGCTTTCTTT
>-|TRBV6-5|-|TRBJ2-2
CASSYQNTGELFF
TGTGCCAGCAGTTACCAAAACACCGGGGAGCTGTTTTTT
>-|TRBV15|-|TRBJ2-3
CATSRDRGGPDTQYF
TGTGCCACCAGCAGAGATAGGGGGGGTCCAGATACGCAGTATTTT
>-|TRBV27|TRBD2|TRBJ2-2
CASRELIAGGTGELFF
TGTGCCAGCAGAGAGTTAATAGCGGGGGGGACCGGGGAGCTGTTTTTT
>few|TRBV7-2|TRBD2|TRBJ2-2
CASSLSLAGTGELFF
TGTGCCAGCAGCTTATCCCTAGCGGGGACCGGGGAGCTGTTTTTT